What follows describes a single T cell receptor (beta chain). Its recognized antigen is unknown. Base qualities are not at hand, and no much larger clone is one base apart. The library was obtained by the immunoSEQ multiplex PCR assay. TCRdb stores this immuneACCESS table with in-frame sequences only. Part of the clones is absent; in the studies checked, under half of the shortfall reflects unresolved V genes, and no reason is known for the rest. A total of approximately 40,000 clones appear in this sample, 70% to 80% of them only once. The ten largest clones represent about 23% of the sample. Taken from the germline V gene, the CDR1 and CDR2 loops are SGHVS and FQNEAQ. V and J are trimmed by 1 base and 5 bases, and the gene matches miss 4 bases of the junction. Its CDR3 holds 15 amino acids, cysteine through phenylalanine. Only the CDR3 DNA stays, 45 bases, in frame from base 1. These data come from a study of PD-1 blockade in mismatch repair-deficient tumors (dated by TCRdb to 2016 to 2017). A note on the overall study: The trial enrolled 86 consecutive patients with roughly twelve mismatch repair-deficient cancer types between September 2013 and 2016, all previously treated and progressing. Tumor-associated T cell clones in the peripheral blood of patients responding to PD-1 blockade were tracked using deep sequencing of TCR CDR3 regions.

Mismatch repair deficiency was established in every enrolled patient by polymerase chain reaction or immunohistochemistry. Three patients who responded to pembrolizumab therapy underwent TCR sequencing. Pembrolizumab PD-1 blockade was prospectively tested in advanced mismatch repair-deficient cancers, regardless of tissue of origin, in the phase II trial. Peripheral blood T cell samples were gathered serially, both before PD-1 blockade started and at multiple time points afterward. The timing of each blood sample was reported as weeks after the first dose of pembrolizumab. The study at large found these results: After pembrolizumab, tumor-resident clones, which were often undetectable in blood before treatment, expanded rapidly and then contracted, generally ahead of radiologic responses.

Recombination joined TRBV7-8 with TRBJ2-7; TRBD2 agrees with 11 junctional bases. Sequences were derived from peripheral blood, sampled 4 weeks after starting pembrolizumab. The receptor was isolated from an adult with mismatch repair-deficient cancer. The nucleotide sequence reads TGTGCCAGCAGCTTAGAACTAGCGGGAGTAAACGAGCAGTACTTC. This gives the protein CASSLELAGVNEQYF.